This T cell receptor (beta chain) came from a study of cytomegalovirus exposure and HLA in healthy donors. Study outcomes and limitations: Three of the chains that were CMV-associated were confirmed in vitro to be specific for CMV antigens. In an earlier analysis, in some 500 donors, most V segments appeared productive either ~87% or ~30% of the time.

60 Vbeta and 13 Jbeta primers were used in PCR. Sequenced by immunoSEQ multiplex PCR; TCRdb stores in-frame clones only, minus some. This sample carries tens of thousands of clones, with under 1.3% going to the ten biggest clones. Unmatched junction bases numbered 3, after V lost 1 base and J lost 2 bases. The CDR3 has 15 amino acids. Germline CDR1 is KGHSH and CDR2 is LQKENI. A note on this clone: Its target is not known.

This chain uses TRBV18 with TRBJ2-7; 9 positions agree with TRBD2. Sample: PBMCs. The sequence came from a middle-aged woman in good health and CMV-seronegative. The CDR3 reads CASSPLAGGTYEQYF. The CDR3 nucleotides read TGTGCCAGCTCACCACTGGCGGGAGGGACCTACGAGCAGTACTTC.